These 12 T cell receptor beta chains came from one sample sequenced in a study of human T cells and chemical hapten exposure. Via MiXCR, TCRdb re-called the RACE reads, giving one row per CDR3 protein. The sample lists 150,000 to 200,000 distinct CDR3 sequences, around 15% seen once, with less than 2% in the top ten. As to time point: patch test 1, 2 weeks after DPC sensitization. Treatment indicated: therapeutic diphenylcyclopropenone sensitization with weekly scalp DPC. The specimen was whole blood, collected in connection with sensitization to the hapten diphenylcyclopropenone (DPC). Receptors originate from a woman aged 25 to 45 with alopecia areata. Some clones in this sample may be carry-over from other donors' samples.

CDR3 sequence (DNA): TGTGCCAGCAGTGACCCGGGGTCCTACGAGCAGTACTTC. Protein: CASSDPGSYEQYF. The rearrangement uses TRBV2 and TRBJ2-7; D is perhaps TRBD2 (5 bases). The germline CDR1 and CDR2 sequences are SNHLY and FYNNEI. The length of the CDR3 is 13 residues. The V and J ends lost 3 bases and 1 base respectively, with 7 bases between them.

The chain is built from TRBV7-9 and TRBJ2-4, with 7 nucleotides matching TRBD2. V was clipped by 5 bases and J by 4 bases; unmatched bases: 8. CDR3 length: 15 residues. Germline values: CDR1 SEHNR, CDR2 FQNEAQ (reference sequence). CDR3 sequence: CASSPMGRGKNIQYF. The CDR3 coding sequence is TGTGCCAGCAGCCCCATGGGGCGGGGGAAAAACATTCAGTACTTC.

Only a few counts were recorded for this clonotype. CDR3: CASIGTPPQDTQYF. CDR3 in DNA: TGTGCCAGCATTGGGACTCCCCCCCAGGATACGCAGTATTTT. The chain employs TRBV6-1 and TRBJ2-3; tentative D call: TRBD2 (6 bases). The germline gives CDR1 MNHNS, CDR2 SASEGT. The CDR3 is 14 residues long. V was cut by 7 bases and J by 6 bases, with 17 bases left in between.

The table lists this clonotype with a few counts. The chain uses TRBV29-1 and TRBJ2-2; 13 bases fit TRBD2. The CDR3 extends over 14 amino acids. Germline trimming cut 7 bases from V and 3 bases from J; bases unmatched to any gene: 2. Germline loops: CDR1 SQVTM, CDR2 ANQGSEA. CDR3 amino acids: CSAGLAGDTGELFF. CDR3 coding DNA: TGCAGCGCCGGACTAGCGGGAGACACCGGGGAGCTGTTTTTT.

This clonotype was seen a single time. The rearrangement links TRBV7-2 to TRBJ1-3; 7 bases match TRBD1. The CDR3 loop spans 16 amino acids. V lost 5 bases to trimming and J lost 6 bases; unmatched junction nucleotides: 13. Germline CDR1 is SGHTA and CDR2 is FQGNSA. The CDR3 nucleotides are TGTGCCAGCAGCCCCGACAGGGTCGCTCTCGAAAACACCATATATTTT. It codes for CASSPDRVALENTIYF.

This clonotype was recorded at least ten times. This chain connects TRBV10-2 to TRBJ2-3; D is undetermined. Trimming took 8 bases from V and 4 from J, leaving 13 bases between them. Germline assignment: CDR1 WSHSY and CDR2 SAAADI. This CDR3 spans 13 amino acids. The DNA for the CDR3 is TGCGCCAGCGGAAGGACGGACGCAGATACGCAGTATTTT. It yields the protein CASGRTDADTQYF.

The rearrangement uses TRBV20-1 and TRBJ1-2, with 7 bases aligning to TRBD1. Germline trimming cut 0 bases from V and 4 bases from J; bases unmatched to any gene: 17. CDR3 length: 18 amino acids. CDR1 and CDR2 from the germline V gene are DFQATT and SNEGSKA (reference sequence). CDR3 amino acids: CSAREPRGDSNPRYGYTF. The CDR3 DNA follows: TGCAGTGCTAGAGAACCCCGGGGGGACAGCAACCCCCGCTATGGCTACACCTTC.

This clonotype was counted ten times or more. V usage is TRBV20-1 and J usage is TRBJ1-6; the D is unclear. Per the germline V gene, CDR1 is DFQATT and CDR2 is SNEGSKA (reference sequence). The CDR3 length is 16 residues. V was cut by 1 base and J by 8 bases, with 18 bases left in between. The chain's CDR3 is CSARVGVGIEYSPLHF. CDR3 DNA: TGCAGTGCTAGAGTCGGCGTCGGAATTGAATATTCACCCCTCCACTTT.

This clonotype was seen ten or more times. For the CDR3, the DNA is TGTGCCAGCAGCCCCCCTGTCGCCATGGAGACCCAGTACTTC. Translating it yields CASSPPVAMETQYF. V usage is TRBV7-2 and J usage is TRBJ2-5; the D is unclear. Trimming removed 5 bases at V and 5 bases at J, with 15 bases between. The CDR3 is 14 residues long. Germline V gives CDR1 SGHTA, CDR2 FQGNSA.

This chain links TRBV4-3 with TRBJ1-2, with D uncertain. CDR3 length equals 15 residues. The ends were cut back, 2 bases at V and 2 bases at J, with 12 bases in the middle. Germline V gene sequence: CDR1 LGHNA, CDR2 YSLEER. The CDR3 loop reads CASSQLGVGNYGYTF. As DNA, the CDR3 is TGCGCCAGCAGCCAACTCGGCGTTGGAAACTATGGCTACACCTTC.

The chain employs TRBV7-2 and TRBJ2-5, with D maybe TRBD1 (6 bases). The CDR3 covers 16 residues. In germline, CDR1 is SGHTA, CDR2 FQGNSA. V lost 5 bases to trimming and J lost 1 base, with 17 bases between them. This CDR3 reads CASSPPGTPIQETQYF. CDR3 nucleotide sequence: TGTGCCAGCAGCCCCCCCGGGACACCCATCCAAGAGACCCAGTACTTC.

This clonotype was detected a few times. The chain recombines TRBV20-1 with TRBJ2-1; D tentatively fits TRBD1 or TRBD2 (5 bases each). The germline V and J ends were trimmed by 7 bases and 8 bases, with 21 bases remaining between them. The germline CDR1 and CDR2 sequences are DFQATT and SNEGSKA (reference sequence). The CDR3 is 14 amino acids. This CDR3 is CSVPGRGASDEQFF. CDR3 coding DNA: TGCAGTGTTCCGGGGCGAGGGGCAAGCGATGAGCAGTTCTTC.